The present T cell receptor beta chain was sequenced within a study of chemoradiotherapy in HPV16-positive cancers. Study observations and caveats: For HPV16-positive patients, expanding HPV-responsive T cells associated with longer recurrence-free survival. During treatment, candidate HPV-specific clones and E7-related motifs expanded in tumor.

Germline loops: CDR1 SGHTA, CDR2 FQGNSA. The junction had 12 bases not matched to a gene; V was cut back by 5 bases and J by 8 bases. The CDR3 extends over 15 amino acids. Note on this clone: The antigen remains unidentified.

The data were produced by immunoSEQ multiplex PCR, yet TCRdb's version contains in-frame clones alone and is incomplete. The profile shows 10,000 to 15,000 clones, around 80% of them singletons. This material was collected from a patient who underwent chemoradiotherapy. The clonotype comes from a human donor with HPV-associated anogenital cancer. The chain couples TRBV7-2 to TRBJ1-1; TRBD1 aligns across 9 bases. DNA for the CDR3: TGTGCCAGCAGCCTAACCCGGACAGGGGCAGCCGAAGCTTTCTTT. Its translation is CASSLTRTGAAEAFF. Together with reference TRBV7-2 and TRBJ1-1, the CDR3 gives the full variable domain: GAGVSQSPSNKVTEKGKDVELRCDPISGHTALYWYRQSLGQGLEFLIYFQGNSAPDKSGLPSDRFSAERTGGSVSTLTIQRTQQEDSAVYLCASSLTRTGAAEAFFGQGTRLTVV.